These 18 T cell receptor beta chains came from one sample sequenced in a study of cytomegalovirus exposure and HLA in healthy donors. This PCR relied on a set of 60 Vbeta primers and 13 Jbeta primers. Clones were sequenced by immunoSEQ multiplex PCR, and TCRdb holds only the in-frame ones, with some missing. The repertoire shows approximately 130,000 clones; the top ten hold just under 2%. Specimen: PBMCs. The receptors here all came from a woman aged 60-75 years in good health and CMV-seronegative.

The chain uses TRBV7-9 and TRBJ1-2; D unclear. Germline V CDR1 and CDR2: SEHNR, FQNEAQ (reference sequence). CDR3 size: 13 residues. V gave up 4 bases and J gave up 8 bases, with 14 bases separating them. The CDR3 region is CASSSLHFEGYTF. In nucleotides, the CDR3 is TGTGCCAGCAGCTCCTTGCATTTCGAGGGCTACACCTTC.

V is TRBV7-3 and J is TRBJ2-3, with 10 bases lining up with TRBD2. V dropped 4 bases and J dropped 1; count of bases not matched to a gene: 2. The CDR3 is 15 amino acids. Looked up from germline, CDR1 is SGHTA and CDR2 is FQGTGA. The CDR3 DNA reads TGTGCCAGCAGCTGGGGGACTAGCGGCACAGATACGCAGTATTTT. It specifies CASSWGTSGTDTQYF.

As DNA, the CDR3 is TGCGCCAGCAGTGAGCGGGGGGGAGACATTCAGTACTTC. Its translation is CASSERGGDIQYF. J is TRBJ2-4 and V is TRBV5-1; 10 positions agree with TRBD2. Unmatched junction bases numbered 4, after V lost 5 bases and J lost 8 bases. The CDR3 contains 13 residues. Germline-derived CDR1 and CDR2 are SGHRS and YFSETQ.

The V call is TRBV4-1, the J call TRBJ1-4; possible D gene TRBD1, 6 bases. Trimming cost V 4 bases and J 7 bases, with 25 bases left between them. Per the germline V gene, CDR1 is MGHRA and CDR2 is YSYEKL. The CDR3 totals 18 residues. The CDR3 region has the DNA TGCGCCAGCAGCCTTCGACCAGCCGCCGTGGACAGCTCTGAAAAACTGTTTTTT. This gives the protein CASSLRPAAVDSSEKLFF.

The gene calls are TRBV6-5 and TRBJ2-7, with 10 bases matching TRBD2. With 0 bases clipped from V and 4 bases from J, the junction kept 6 bases outside the gene matches. This CDR3 comprises 16 residues. In germline, CDR1 is MNHEY, CDR2 SVGAGI. CDR3 residues: CASSYSASGSIYEQYF. Here the CDR3 DNA reads TGTGCCAGCAGTTACTCGGCTAGCGGGAGTATTTACGAGCAGTACTTC.

The chain combines TRBV11-3 with TRBJ2-2, with D perhaps matching TRBD1 (6 bases). CDR1 is SGHNT and CDR2 is YENEEA in the germline V gene. V lost 10 bases and J lost 2, with 17 bases in between. The length of the CDR3 is 15 residues. CDR3: CANTGQGFNTGELFF. CDR3 nucleotide sequence: TGTGCCAACACGGGCCAGGGGTTTAACACCGGGGAGCTGTTTTTT.

The chain combines TRBV4-1 with TRBJ1-1; D perhaps matches TRBD1 (6 bases). The CDR3 is 15 amino acids. Between the trimmed V and J ends, which lost 1 base and 1 base, there was a span of 10 bases. Germline assignment: CDR1 MGHRA and CDR2 YSYEKL. The CDR3 reads CASSQGGHPNTEAFF. CDR3 nucleotide sequence: TGCGCCAGCAGCCAAGGGGGACACCCGAACACTGAAGCTTTCTTT.

This rearrangement joins TRBV2 to TRBJ1-5; maybe TRBD1 (5 bases). Deletions cut 2 bases from V and 4 bases from J, with 9 bases between. Germline V gives CDR1 SNHLY, CDR2 FYNNEI. This CDR3 spans 14 amino acids. The CDR3 sequence is CASSEMGPNQPQHF. CDR3 DNA: TGTGCCAGCAGTGAAATGGGGCCGAATCAGCCCCAGCATTTT.

The rearrangement uses TRBV9 and TRBJ2-7; TRBD2 matches at 8 bases. Germline trimming cut 5 bases from V and 3 bases from J; bases unmatched to any gene: 1. From germline, CDR1 is SGDLS and CDR2 YYNGEE. CDR3 length equals 12 residues. The CDR3 reads CASSSGNYEQYF. For the CDR3, the DNA is TGTGCCAGCAGTAGCGGGAACTACGAGCAGTACTTC.

This chain uses TRBV5-1 with TRBJ1-2, with D possibly matching TRBD1 (6 bases). The CDR3 is made up of 16 amino acids. Trimming removed 0 bases from V and 0 bases from J, with 12 bases in between. Germline values: CDR1 SGHRS, CDR2 YFSETQ. CDR3 loop: CASSLVPGAANYGYTF. DNA of the CDR3: TGCGCCAGCAGCTTGGTACCAGGGGCTGCTAACTATGGCTACACCTTC.

The chain is built from TRBV6-5 and TRBJ1-3; weak D call: TRBD1 (5 bases). V was cut by 4 bases and J by 0 bases, with 10 bases left in between. Per the germline V gene, CDR1 is MNHEY and CDR2 is SVGAGI. The CDR3 is 15 residues long. CDR3 residues: CASSLTGLSGNTIYF. CDR3 sequence (DNA): TGTGCCAGCAGTTTAACAGGCCTCTCTGGAAACACCATATATTTT.

The rearrangement uses TRBV28 and TRBJ2-1; 10 bases map to TRBD1. J was trimmed by 12 bases and V by 6 bases; bases with no gene match: 11. Germline assignment: CDR1 MDHEN and CDR2 SYDVKM. The CDR3 sequence is 14 residues long. The CDR3 here is CASRTGTGEIGQFF. CDR3 nucleotide sequence: TGTGCCAGCAGGACCGGGACAGGGGAAATTGGGCAGTTCTTC.

The chain couples TRBV5-6 to TRBJ2-1; D gene unclear. Trimming pared 5 bases from V and 3 bases from J, leaving 12 bases between. Looked up from germline, CDR1 is SGHDT and CDR2 is YYEEEE. CDR3 length equals 14 residues. CDR3 sequence (DNA): TGTGCCAGCAGACCGGTCGAAAGCTACAATGAGCAGTTCTTC. It encodes CASRPVESYNEQFF.

The V and J genes are TRBV5-5 and TRBJ2-1; 9 nucleotides align to TRBD2. The J segment lost 8 bases and the V segment lost 4 bases, leaving 13 bases of the junction unmatched. CDR3 size: 16 residues. Looked up from germline, CDR1 is SGHKS and CDR2 is YYEKEE (reference sequence). This chain's CDR3 is CASSEAGGFFNYEQFF. Written as DNA, the CDR3 is TGTGCCAGCAGCGAAGCGGGGGGATTCTTTAACTATGAGCAGTTCTTC.

This chain joins TRBV9 and TRBJ1-4; 8 bases align to TRBD1. J gave up 9 bases and V 4 bases, and 11 bases lay outside the gene matches. CDR1 and CDR2 (germline): SGDLS, YYNGEE. CDR3 length: 15 amino acids. This CDR3 reads CASSPEGTGGKKLFF. Here the CDR3 DNA reads TGTGCCAGCAGCCCAGAGGGGACAGGAGGGAAAAAACTGTTTTTT.

The CDR3 loop reads CASSQPGGTGELFF. The CDR3 nucleotides are TGTGCCAGCAGTCAGCCAGGGGGCACCGGGGAGCTGTTTTTT. This chain links TRBV27 with TRBJ2-2, with 7 bases identical to TRBD1. The length of the CDR3 is 14 residues. The V gene end was trimmed by 5 bases and the J gene end by 4 bases; junction bases not matched to a gene: 4. Germline V lookup: CDR1 MNHEY, CDR2 SMNVEV (reference sequence).

The rearrangement joins TRBV5-1 to TRBJ2-3; 8 bases are shared with TRBD2. The length of the CDR3 is 18 residues. With V trimmed by 5 bases and J by 3 bases, 17 bases remained unmatched. Germline V gives CDR1 SGHRS, CDR2 YFSETQ. The CDR3 is CASRVSGAERGLTDTQYF. CDR3 nucleotide sequence: TGCGCCAGCAGGGTGAGCGGTGCGGAGCGGGGGTTAACAGATACGCAGTATTTT.

The genes are TRBV7-8 and TRBJ2-7, with 9 bases fitting TRBD1. The CDR3 runs to 14 residues. In germline, CDR1 is SGHVS, CDR2 FQNEAQ. After removal of 4 bases from V and 3 bases from J, the junction contained 4 bases not matched to a gene. The CDR3 spells CASSSGGQGYEQYF. CDR3 nucleotides: TGTGCCAGCAGCTCAGGGGGACAGGGCTACGAGCAGTACTTC.